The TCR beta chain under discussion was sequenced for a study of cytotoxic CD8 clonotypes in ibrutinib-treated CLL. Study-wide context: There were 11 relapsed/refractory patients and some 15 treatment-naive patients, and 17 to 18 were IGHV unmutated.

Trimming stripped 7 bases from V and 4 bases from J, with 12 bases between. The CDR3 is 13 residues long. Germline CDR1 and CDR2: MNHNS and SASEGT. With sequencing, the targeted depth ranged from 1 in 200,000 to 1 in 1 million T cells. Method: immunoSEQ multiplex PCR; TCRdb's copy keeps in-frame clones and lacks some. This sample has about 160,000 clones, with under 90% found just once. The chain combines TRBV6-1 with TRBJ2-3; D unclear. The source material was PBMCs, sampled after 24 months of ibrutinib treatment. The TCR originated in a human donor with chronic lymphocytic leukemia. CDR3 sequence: CASMGIVSDTQYF. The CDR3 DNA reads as TGTGCCAGCATGGGGATCGTGTCAGATACGCAGTATTTT.